This T cell receptor (beta chain) was observed in a study of blood T cell repertoires in COVID-19. Repertoires were generated with immunoSEQ multiplex PCR, while TCRdb's copy carries only in-frame clones and drops some. The data show 150,000 to 200,000 clones, over 75% seen once. This TCR derives from a man aged 45 to 65 who had recovered from COVID-19. The sample was PBMCs or T cells enriched from blood (not recorded which).

The DNA for the CDR3 is TGTGCCAGCAGCGTGGGACAGGGGGCATACAATGAGCAGTTCTTC. This encodes CASSVGQGAYNEQFF. The gene calls are TRBV9 and TRBJ2-1; 12 bases map to TRBD1. CDR1 SGDLS and CDR2 YYNGEE come from the germline V gene. After removal of 2 bases from V and 4 bases from J, the junction contained 1 base not matched to a gene. The CDR3 loop spans 15 amino acids.